What follows are 21 T cell receptor beta chains derived from one specimen sequenced in a study of blood T cell repertoires in COVID-19. Data came from immunoSEQ multiplex PCR; TCRdb stores just in-frame clones and leaves some out. This table holds under 45,000 clones, approximately 86% found once. The sequenced sample consisted of peripheral blood. The receptors shown here come from a human donor in a cohort sampled during active COVID-19.

The J gene is TRBJ2-3, the V gene TRBV6-5; D gene ambiguous. CDR1 and CDR2 (germline): MNHEY, SVGAGI. The V end lost 7 bases, the J end lost 2 bases, and 10 bases lay between the germline ends. This CDR3 has 13 amino acids. CDR3 sequence reads: CASMRTLTDTQYF. The CDR3 DNA is TGTGCCAGCATGAGAACCCTCACAGATACGCAGTATTTT.

V and J are TRBV5-1 and TRBJ2-1; 7 bases map to TRBD1. The germline V gene encodes CDR1 SGHRS and CDR2 YFSETQ. The CDR3 runs to 15 residues. The junction had 6 bases not matched to a gene; V was cut back by 1 base and J by 5 bases. The CDR3 DNA reads as TGCGCCAGCAGCTTGACAGGGGAAAATAACAATGAGCAGTTCTTC. It codes for CASSLTGENNNEQFF.

This clone showed up just once. The J gene is TRBJ2-6, the V gene TRBV9; D remains ambiguous. Per the germline V gene, CDR1 is SGDLS and CDR2 is YYNGEE. The ends were cut back, 0 bases at V and 4 bases at J, with 5 bases in the middle. The CDR3 loop spans 14 amino acids. CDR3 region: CASSVAMGANVLTF. For the CDR3, the DNA is TGTGCCAGCAGCGTAGCTATGGGGGCCAACGTCCTGACTTTC.

This chain links TRBV11-2 with TRBJ2-7; 13 bases are shared with TRBD2. Germline CDR1 reads SGHAT; CDR2 reads FQNNGV. The CDR3 runs to 17 residues. The V segment lost 4 bases and the J segment 2 bases; nucleotides outside the gene matches: 8. The CDR3 region is CASSSYSGLAGAYEQYF. DNA of the CDR3: TGTGCCAGCAGCTCGTATTCTGGACTAGCGGGGGCCTACGAGCAGTACTTC.

This clone turned up a few times. This sequence joins TRBV9 and TRBJ1-3, with 7 bases aligning to TRBD1. There are 18 residues in the CDR3. Germline V gene lookup returns CDR1 SGDLS and CDR2 YYNGEE. The trim removed 3 bases at V and 0 bases at J, leaving 12 bases unmatched. CDR3 DNA: TGTGCCAGCAGCGCTTCGGCGACAGGGAAGGGCTCTGGAAACACCATATATTTT. This codes for CASSASATGKGSGNTIYF.

The V and J genes are TRBV18 and TRBJ1-1; a weak D match, TRBD1 (6 bases). Germline V gene sequence: CDR1 KGHSH, CDR2 LQKENI. The CDR3 is 14 amino acids. V lost 4 bases, J lost 1 base, and 10 bases lay in between. The CDR3 region is CASSQGHTNTEAFF. As DNA, the CDR3 is TGTGCCAGCTCACAGGGACATACGAACACTGAAGCTTTCTTT.

The genes are TRBV9 and TRBJ1-1, with D perhaps matching TRBD1 (6 bases). Germline V CDR1 and CDR2: SGDLS, YYNGEE. V lost 0 bases, J lost 4 bases, and 13 bases lay in between. The CDR3 has 15 amino acids. This CDR3 reads CASSVVWGGGTEAFF. The DNA of the CDR3 is TGTGCCAGCAGCGTAGTTTGGGGGGGCGGCACTGAAGCTTTCTTT.

The rearrangement joins TRBV3-1 (or the pseudogene TRBV3-2) to TRBJ2-1; 8 bases line up with TRBD2. The CDR3 runs to 14 residues. J was trimmed by 7 bases and V by 11 bases; bases with no gene match: 13. Germline CDR1 is LGHDT and CDR2 is YNNKEL (reference sequence). CDR3 protein: CAVGSTGGRNEQFF. The CDR3 nucleotides are TGTGCCGTGGGGAGCACGGGGGGGCGAAATGAGCAGTTCTTC.

This rearrangement joins TRBV4-2 to TRBJ1-1; no firm D call. The CDR3 is 16 amino acids. V lost 0 bases and J lost 8, with 19 bases in between. Looked up from germline, CDR1 is LGHNA and CDR2 is YNFKEQ. CDR3 loop: CASSQDALPGSAEAFF. The CDR3 nucleotides are TGTGCCAGCAGCCAAGATGCCCTACCAGGCTCTGCGGAAGCTTTCTTT.

CDR3 residues: CASSLGGRELFF. The DNA of the CDR3 is TGTGCCAGCAGTTTAGGCGGGCGGGAGCTGTTTTTT. This chain uses TRBV28 with TRBJ2-2; tentative D call: TRBD2 (5 bases). V was clipped by 2 bases and J by 9 bases, with 7 bases between them. This CDR3 contains 12 residues. CDR1 and CDR2 from the germline V gene are MDHEN and SYDVKM.

The rearrangement links TRBV6-2 or TRBV6-3 to TRBJ2-7, with no clear D. Germline V gene sequence: CDR1 MNHEY, CDR2 SVGEGT. The CDR3 consists of 12 residues. V lost 0 bases to trimming and J lost 4 bases, with 4 bases between them. CDR3 residues: CASSYSTYEQYF. The DNA for the CDR3 is TGTGCCAGCAGTTACTCGACATACGAGCAGTACTTC.

The J gene is TRBJ2-1, the V gene TRBV19; 8 positions agree with TRBD1. Trimming at V came to 9 bases and at J to 10 bases, leaving 8 bases not matched to a gene. CDR3 size: 12 residues. Looked up from germline, CDR1 is LNHDA and CDR2 is SQIVND (reference sequence). The CDR3, as DNA: TGTGCCAGCAAACCTGGACAGGGCGAGCAGTTCTTC. This translates into CASKPGQGEQFF.

J is TRBJ2-1 and V is TRBV19; D might be TRBD2 (5 bases). CDR1 and CDR2 (germline): LNHDA, SQIVND (reference sequence). V lost 3 bases, J lost 4 bases, and 19 bases lay in between. The CDR3 is 17 amino acids. The CDR3 region is CASSIIASRKTYNEQFF. The CDR3, as DNA: TGTGCCAGTAGTATTATAGCGAGTAGAAAGACGTACAATGAGCAGTTCTTC. The variable domain in full, completed from reference TRBV19 and TRBJ2-1, reads DGGITQSPKYLFRKEGQNVTLSCEQNLNHDAMYWYRQDPGQGLRLIYYSQIVNDFQKGDIAEGYSVSREKKESFPLTVTSAQKNPTAFYLCASSIIASRKTYNEQFFGPGTRLTVL.

The V gene is TRBV4-3, the J gene TRBJ1-1; D unresolved. Germline V lookup: CDR1 LGHNA, CDR2 YSLEER. Trimming removed 1 base from V and 1 base from J, with 7 bases in between. The CDR3 has 14 residues. The CDR3 coding sequence is TGCGCCAGCAGCCAAGTGCCACAGAACACTGAAGCTTTCTTT. Amino acids: CASSQVPQNTEAFF.

J is TRBJ2-5 and V is TRBV19; 8 bases fit TRBD1. This CDR3 has 16 amino acids. Germline V gives CDR1 LNHDA, CDR2 SQIVND (reference sequence). The ends lost 5 bases at V and 2 bases at J; junction bases unmatched: 10. The CDR3 DNA reads TGTGCCAGTAGTCTGGGGACAGGTGGGGGGCAAGAGACCCAGTACTTC. Translation: CASSLGTGGGQETQYF.

J is TRBJ1-3 and V is TRBV3-1 (or the pseudogene TRBV3-2); tentative D call: TRBD1 (5 bases). This CDR3 has 15 amino acids. Trimming shortened V by 6 bases and J by 3 bases, and 15 bases separated the two germline ends. Germline-derived CDR1 and CDR2 are LGHDT and YNNKEL (reference sequence). The CDR3 loop reads CASSSAGGVGNTIYF. Here the CDR3 DNA reads TGTGCCAGCAGTTCCGCCGGGGGAGTTGGAAACACCATATATTTT.

This clone was detected a few times. The chain recombines TRBV3-1 (or the pseudogene TRBV3-2) with TRBJ2-7; 9 nucleotides align to TRBD2. The germline CDR1 and CDR2 sequences are LGHDT and YNNKEL (reference sequence). The CDR3 extends over 14 amino acids. The V and J ends lost 4 bases and 7 bases, in that order; junction bases with no gene match: 8. CDR3 in amino acids: CASSRGLAGVEQYF. In DNA, the CDR3 is TGTGCCAGCAGCCGCGGGTTAGCGGGGGTTGAGCAGTACTTC.

The rearrangement links TRBV25-1 to TRBJ2-6, with D uncertain. Germline values: CDR1 MGHDK, CDR2 SYGVNS. The CDR3 runs 17 residues. The V end was cut by 2 bases, the J end by 0 bases, with 11 bases between. The CDR3 DNA reads as TGTGCCAGCAGTGAAAAGTTTACAGCCTCTGGGGCCAACGTCCTGACTTTC. This encodes CASSEKFTASGANVLTF.

This chain connects TRBV7-9 to TRBJ2-5; the D is unclear. V dropped 1 base and J dropped 5 bases, with 5 bases sitting between them. This CDR3 is 12 amino acids long. Germline V CDR1 and CDR2: SEHNR, FQNEAQ (reference sequence). DNA of the CDR3: TGTGCCAGCAGCTTAGACGGGGAGACCCAGTACTTC. It is translated as CASSLDGETQYF. The variable domain in full, with the rest retrieved from reference TRBV7-9 and TRBJ2-5, is DTGVSQNPRHKITKRGQNVTFRCDPISEHNRLYWYRQTLGQGPEFLTYFQNEAQLEKSRLLSDRFSAERPKGSFSTLEIQRTEQGDSAMYLCASSLDGETQYFGPGTRLLVL.

V and J are TRBV11-3 and TRBJ1-3; D possibly corresponds to TRBD1 (5 bases). Germline V gene sequence: CDR1 SGHNT, CDR2 YENEEA. Trimming removed 4 bases from V and 1 base from J, with 11 bases in between. This CDR3 contains 15 residues. The CDR3 loop reads CASSSKRGSGNTIYF. The CDR3 DNA reads as TGTGCCAGCAGCTCCAAACGGGGGTCTGGAAACACCATATATTTT.

The chain employs TRBV7-9 and TRBJ1-1; D might be TRBD1 (5 bases). Germline V gene data show CDR1 as SEHNR and CDR2 as FQNEAQ (reference sequence). The CDR3 length is 13 residues. Trimming cost V 0 bases and J 10 bases, with 12 bases left between them. In nucleotides, the CDR3 is TGTGCCAGCAGCTTAGCAGGGCAGGGTGGAGCTTTCTTT. Protein sequence: CASSLAGQGGAFF.